This T cell receptor beta chain was obtained from a study of metastatic and nonmetastatic thyroid tumors. TCRdb re-called clones via MiXCR from the PCR reads. The sample has over 13,000 clones, roughly 24% seen once. No treatment of any kind had been given to any patient before thyroid surgery. The CDR3 sequence is 16 residues long. V shed 3 bases, J shed 4 bases, and the junction held 10 bases outside the gene matches. Germline V CDR1 and CDR2: MGHRA, YSYEKL. Sequenced input: tumor tissue. V gene TRBV4-1 combines with J gene TRBJ1-1; 8 nucleotides line up with TRBD1. The source of this sequence is a female donor with papillary thyroid cancer or a benign thyroid nodule (not recorded which). Some clones in this sample may be carry-over from other donors' samples. The CDR3, as DNA: TGCGCCAGCAGCCAGGGGACAGGTTGCGGTGGCACTGAAGCTTTCTTT. It specifies CASSQGTGCGGTEAFF.